These 3 T cell receptor beta chains came from one sample sequenced in a study of blood T cell repertoires in COVID-19 (dated by TCRdb to about 2020). Libraries were prepared through the immunoSEQ multiplex PCR assay. TCRdb took over this immuneACCESS table, retaining in-frame rearrangements with V and J assigned. Such tables are incomplete; in checked studies, under half of the missing clones stem from an unresolved V gene, and the remainder is unexplained. Present in this sample are 60,000 to 95,000 clones, roughly 89% of which were seen just once. Of the sample, roughly 6% is held by the ten largest clones. Material for sequencing was peripheral blood. Every receptor here comes from a woman in her 50s with acute or convalescent COVID-19.

This rearrangement joins TRBV12-5 to TRBJ1-5, with TRBD1 matching 10 bases. CDR1 is LGHNT and CDR2 is FRNRAP in the germline V gene. The CDR3 is 19 residues long. V lost 2 bases to trimming and J lost 5 bases; unmatched junction nucleotides: 15. CDR3: CASGLQTRGTGEVDQPQHF. The CDR3, as DNA: TGTGCTAGTGGTTTGCAAACCCGGGGGACAGGGGAGGTGGATCAGCCCCAGCATTTT.

The V call is TRBV3-1 (or the pseudogene TRBV3-2), the J call TRBJ1-5; 7 nucleotides match TRBD1. J lost 3 bases, V lost 1 base, and 3 bases had no gene match. The CDR3 runs to 15 residues. CDR1 and CDR2 (germline): LGHDT, YNNKEL (reference sequence). The CDR3 nucleotides read TGTGCCAGCAGCCAAGCGGGACAGAACAATCAGCCCCAGCATTTT. It specifies CASSQAGQNNQPQHF.

This clone has only one observation. The V and J genes are TRBV30 and TRBJ1-1; the D gene is possibly TRBD1 (5 bases). Trimming removed 1 base at V and 3 bases at J, with 15 bases between. The CDR3 length is 15 residues. Germline-derived CDR1 and CDR2 are GTSNPN and SVGIG (reference sequence). The CDR3 DNA reads TGTGCCTGGAGTGGGCCGGGGGGACCGTACACTGAAGCTTTCTTT. Its protein is CAWSGPGGPYTEAFF.